These 2 T cell receptor beta chains came from one sample sequenced in a study of technical replicates of blood from a few donors. The repertoire was sequenced with immunoSEQ multiplex PCR; TCRdb's copy has only in-frame clones and lacks some. This table holds roughly 79,000 clones, around four fifths found once. The sequenced sample was PBMCs. These receptors came from a human donor in good health. Some clones in this sample may be carry-over from other donors' samples.

The rearrangement joins TRBV4-1 to TRBJ1-1, with 7 positions matching TRBD1. V shed 3 bases, J shed 4 bases, and the junction held 2 bases outside the gene matches. CDR1 is MGHRA and CDR2 is YSYEKL in the germline V gene. This CDR3 has 13 residues. CDR3 sequence reads: CASSQQGVTEAFF. CDR3 nucleotides: TGCGCCAGCAGCCAGCAGGGGGTCACTGAAGCTTTCTTT.

The chain joins TRBV7-9 to TRBJ2-7; tentative D call: TRBD1 (5 bases). Per the germline V gene, CDR1 is SEHNR and CDR2 is FQNEAQ (reference sequence). V lost 1 base to trimming and J lost 2 bases, with 12 bases between them. CDR3 length: 15 amino acids. DNA for the CDR3: TGTGCCAGCAGCTTAGTCTGGCAGGGCACCTACGAGCAGTACTTC. It yields the protein CASSLVWQGTYEQYF.